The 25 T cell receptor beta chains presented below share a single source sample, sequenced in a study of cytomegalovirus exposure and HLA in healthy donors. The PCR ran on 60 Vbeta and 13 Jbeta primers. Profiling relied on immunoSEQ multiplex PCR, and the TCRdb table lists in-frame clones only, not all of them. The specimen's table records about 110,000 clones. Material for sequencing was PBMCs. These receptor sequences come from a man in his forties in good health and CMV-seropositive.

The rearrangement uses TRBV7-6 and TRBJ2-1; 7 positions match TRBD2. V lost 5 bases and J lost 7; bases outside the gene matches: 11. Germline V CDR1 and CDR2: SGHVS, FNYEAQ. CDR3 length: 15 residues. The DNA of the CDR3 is TGTGCCAGCAGCGCCGGCCGGACTAGGCCTAATGAGCAGTTCTTC. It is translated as CASSAGRTRPNEQFF.

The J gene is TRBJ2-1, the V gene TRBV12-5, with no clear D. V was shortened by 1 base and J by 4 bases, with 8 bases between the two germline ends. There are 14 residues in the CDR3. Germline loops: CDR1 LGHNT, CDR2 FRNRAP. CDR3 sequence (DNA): TGTGCTAGTGGTTTGGGTACAGATTACAATGAGCAGTTCTTC. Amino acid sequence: CASGLGTDYNEQFF.

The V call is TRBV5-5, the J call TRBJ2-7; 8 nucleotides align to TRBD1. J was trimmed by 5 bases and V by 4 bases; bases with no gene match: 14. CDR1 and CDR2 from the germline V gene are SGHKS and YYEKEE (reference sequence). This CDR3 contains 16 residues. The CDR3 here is CASSDRDRNQIDEQYF. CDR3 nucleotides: TGTGCCAGCAGCGACCGGGACAGGAATCAAATCGACGAGCAGTACTTC.

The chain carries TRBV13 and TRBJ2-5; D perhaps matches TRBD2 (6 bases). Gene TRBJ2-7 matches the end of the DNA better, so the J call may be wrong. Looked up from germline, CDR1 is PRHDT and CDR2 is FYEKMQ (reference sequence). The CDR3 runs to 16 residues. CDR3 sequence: CASSLEIGGSLYEQYF. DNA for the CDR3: TGTGCCAGCAGCTTAGAAATTGGGGGGAGTCTCTACGAGCAGTACTTC.

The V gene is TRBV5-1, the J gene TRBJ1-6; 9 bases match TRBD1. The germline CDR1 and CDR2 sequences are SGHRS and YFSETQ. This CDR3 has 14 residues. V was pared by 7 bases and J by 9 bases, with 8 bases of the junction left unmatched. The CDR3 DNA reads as TGCGCCAGCGGTTTGACAGGGGGTAGTTCACCCCTCCACTTT. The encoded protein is CASGLTGGSSPLHF.

The CDR3 coding sequence is TGTGCCAGTAGTCCGTCGATAGGGGGTGAGCAGTTCTTC. It encodes CASSPSIGGEQFF. J is TRBJ2-1 and V is TRBV19; TRBD1 is a possible D gene (6 bases). The CDR3 consists of 13 residues. V lost 5 bases to trimming and J lost 9 bases, with 14 bases between them. Germline assignment: CDR1 LNHDA and CDR2 SQIVND (reference sequence).

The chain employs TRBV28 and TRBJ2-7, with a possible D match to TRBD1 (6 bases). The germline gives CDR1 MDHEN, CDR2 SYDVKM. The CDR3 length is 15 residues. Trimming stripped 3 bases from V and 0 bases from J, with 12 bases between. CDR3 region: CASSFGQGHSYEQYF. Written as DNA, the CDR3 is TGTGCCAGCAGTTTCGGGCAGGGACACTCCTACGAGCAGTACTTC.

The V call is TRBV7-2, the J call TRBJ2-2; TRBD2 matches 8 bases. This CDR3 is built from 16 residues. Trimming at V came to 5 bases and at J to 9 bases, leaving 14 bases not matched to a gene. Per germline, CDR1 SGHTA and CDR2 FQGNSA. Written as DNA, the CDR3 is TGTGCCAGCAGCCCCCGGAGCGGGGGTAGAGTGAGGGAGCTGTTTTTT. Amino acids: CASSPRSGGRVRELFF. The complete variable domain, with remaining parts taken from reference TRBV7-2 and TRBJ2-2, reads GAGVSQSPSNKVTEKGKDVELRCDPISGHTALYWYRQSLGQGLEFLIYFQGNSAPDKSGLPSDRFSAERTGGSVSTLTIQRTQQEDSAVYLCASSPRSGGRVRELFFGEGSRLTVL.

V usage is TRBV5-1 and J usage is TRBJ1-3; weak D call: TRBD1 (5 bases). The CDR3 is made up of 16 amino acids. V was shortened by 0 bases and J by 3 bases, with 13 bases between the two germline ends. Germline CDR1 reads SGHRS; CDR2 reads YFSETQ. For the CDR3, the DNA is TGCGCCAGCAGCTTGGCCGCAGGGACTGGTGGAAACACCATATATTTT. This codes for CASSLAAGTGGNTIYF.

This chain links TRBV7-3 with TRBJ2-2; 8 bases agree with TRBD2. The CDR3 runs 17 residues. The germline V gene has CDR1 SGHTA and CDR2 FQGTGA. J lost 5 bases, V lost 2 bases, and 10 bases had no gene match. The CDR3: CASSLSPAGVVTGELFF. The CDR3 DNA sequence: TGTGCCAGCAGCTTATCCCCAGCGGGAGTGGTGACCGGGGAGCTGTTTTTT.

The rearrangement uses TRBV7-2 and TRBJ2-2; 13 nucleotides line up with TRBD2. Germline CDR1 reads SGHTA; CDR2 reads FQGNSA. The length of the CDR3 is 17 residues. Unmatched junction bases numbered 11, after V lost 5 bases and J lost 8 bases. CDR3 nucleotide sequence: TGTGCCAGCAGCCCCGAAATAGGGACTAGCGGGACTGGGGAGCTGTTTTTT. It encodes CASSPEIGTSGTGELFF. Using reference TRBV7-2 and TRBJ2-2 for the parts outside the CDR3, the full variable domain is GAGVSQSPSNKVTEKGKDVELRCDPISGHTALYWYRQSLGQGLEFLIYFQGNSAPDKSGLPSDRFSAERTGGSVSTLTIQRTQQEDSAVYLCASSPEIGTSGTGELFFGEGSRLTVL.

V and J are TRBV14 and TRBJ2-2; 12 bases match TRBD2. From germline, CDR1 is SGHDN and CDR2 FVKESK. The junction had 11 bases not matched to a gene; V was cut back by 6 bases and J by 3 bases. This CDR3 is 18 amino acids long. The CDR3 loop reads CASRRTSGTPVDTGELFF. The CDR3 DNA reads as TGTGCCAGCAGACGGACTAGCGGGACCCCGGTCGACACCGGGGAGCTGTTTTTT. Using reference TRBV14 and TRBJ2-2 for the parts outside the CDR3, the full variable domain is EAGVTQFPSHSVIEKGQTVTLRCDPISGHDNLYWYRRVMGKEIKFLLHFVKESKQDESGMPNNRFLAERTGGTYSTLKVQPAELEDSGVYFCASRRTSGTPVDTGELFFGEGSRLTVL.

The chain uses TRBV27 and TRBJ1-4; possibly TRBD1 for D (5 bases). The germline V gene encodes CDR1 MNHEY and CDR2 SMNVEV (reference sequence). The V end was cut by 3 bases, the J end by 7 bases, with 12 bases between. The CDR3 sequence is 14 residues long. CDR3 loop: CASSFGGFGEKLFF. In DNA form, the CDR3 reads TGTGCCAGCAGTTTTGGGGGGTTTGGTGAAAAACTGTTTTTT.

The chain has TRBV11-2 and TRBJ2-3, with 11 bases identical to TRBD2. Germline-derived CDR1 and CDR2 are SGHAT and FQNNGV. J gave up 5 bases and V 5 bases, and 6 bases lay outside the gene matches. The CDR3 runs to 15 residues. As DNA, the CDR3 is TGTGCCAGCAGCGTTAGCGGGAGGGCGCGAGATACGCAGTATTTT. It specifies CASSVSGRARDTQYF.

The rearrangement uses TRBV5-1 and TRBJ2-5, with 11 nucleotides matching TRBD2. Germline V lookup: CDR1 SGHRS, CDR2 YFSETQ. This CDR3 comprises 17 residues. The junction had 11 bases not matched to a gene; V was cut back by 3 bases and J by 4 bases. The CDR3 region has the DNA TGCGCCAGCAGCTCCGGGACTAGCGGTGTAGGGCTAGAGACCCAGTACTTC. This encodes CASSSGTSGVGLETQYF.

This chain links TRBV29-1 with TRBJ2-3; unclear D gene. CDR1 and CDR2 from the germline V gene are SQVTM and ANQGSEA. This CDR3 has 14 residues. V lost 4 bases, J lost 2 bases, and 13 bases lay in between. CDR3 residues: CSVGGLQSTDTQYF. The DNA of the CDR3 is TGCAGCGTTGGCGGCTTGCAGTCCACAGATACGCAGTATTTT.

CDR3 residues: CASSRTVYEQYF. In nucleotides, the CDR3 is TGTGCCAGCAGCCGGACAGTATACGAGCAGTACTTC. The genes are TRBV14 and TRBJ2-7; D is perhaps TRBD1 (6 bases). The CDR3 has 12 residues. The V and J ends lost 4 bases and 4 bases respectively, with 8 bases between them. Germline values: CDR1 SGHDN, CDR2 FVKESK.

This CDR3 reads CASGQDRAQFYEQYF. The CDR3 bases are TGTGCTAGTGGTCAGGACAGGGCCCAATTCTACGAGCAGTACTTC. The genes are TRBV12-5 and TRBJ2-7, with TRBD1 identical over 8 bases. V lost 5 bases to trimming and J lost 3 bases; unmatched junction nucleotides: 9. The V gene's germline CDR1 is LGHNT and CDR2 FRNRAP. The CDR3 has 15 amino acids.

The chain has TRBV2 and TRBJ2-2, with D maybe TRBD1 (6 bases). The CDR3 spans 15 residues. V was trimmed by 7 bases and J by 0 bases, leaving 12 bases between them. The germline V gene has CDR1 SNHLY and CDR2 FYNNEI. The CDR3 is CASTGTSANTGELFF. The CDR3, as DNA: TGTGCCAGCACCGGGACAAGCGCGAACACCGGGGAGCTGTTTTTT.

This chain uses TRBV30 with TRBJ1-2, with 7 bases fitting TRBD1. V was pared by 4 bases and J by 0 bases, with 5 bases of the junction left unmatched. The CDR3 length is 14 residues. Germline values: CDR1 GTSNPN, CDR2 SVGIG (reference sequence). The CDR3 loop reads CAWTLGTANYGYTF. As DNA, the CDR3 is TGTGCCTGGACCCTAGGGACAGCTAACTATGGCTACACCTTC.

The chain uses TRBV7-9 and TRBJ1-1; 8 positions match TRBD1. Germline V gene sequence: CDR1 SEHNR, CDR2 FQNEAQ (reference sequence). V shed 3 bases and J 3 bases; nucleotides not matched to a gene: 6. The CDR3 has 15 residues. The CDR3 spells CASSFSGGGDTEAFF. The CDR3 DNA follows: TGTGCCAGCAGCTTTTCAGGGGGCGGTGACACTGAAGCTTTCTTT.

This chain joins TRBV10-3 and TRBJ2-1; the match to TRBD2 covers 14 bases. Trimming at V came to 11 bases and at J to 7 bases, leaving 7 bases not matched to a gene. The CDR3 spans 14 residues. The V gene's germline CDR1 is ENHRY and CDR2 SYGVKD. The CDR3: CAARGLAGANEQFF. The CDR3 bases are TGTGCCGCCCGGGGACTAGCGGGAGCTAATGAGCAGTTCTTC.

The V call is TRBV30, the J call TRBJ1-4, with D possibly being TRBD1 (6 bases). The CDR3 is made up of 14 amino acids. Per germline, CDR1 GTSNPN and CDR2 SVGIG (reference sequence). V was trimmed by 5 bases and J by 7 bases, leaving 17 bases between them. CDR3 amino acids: CAWGTGIGGEKLFF. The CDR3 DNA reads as TGTGCCTGGGGCACAGGGATAGGCGGTGAAAAACTGTTTTTT.

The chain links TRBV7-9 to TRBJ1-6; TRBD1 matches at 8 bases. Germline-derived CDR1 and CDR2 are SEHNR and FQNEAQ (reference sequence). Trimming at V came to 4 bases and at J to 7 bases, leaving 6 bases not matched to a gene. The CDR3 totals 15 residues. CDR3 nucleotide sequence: TGTGCCAGCAGCTCTACGGGACAGGCCAATTCACCCCTCCACTTT. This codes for CASSSTGQANSPLHF. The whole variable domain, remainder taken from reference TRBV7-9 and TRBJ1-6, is DTGVSQNPRHKITKRGQNVTFRCDPISEHNRLYWYRQTLGQGPEFLTYFQNEAQLEKSRLLSDRFSAERPKGSFSTLEIQRTEQGDSAMYLCASSSTGQANSPLHFGNGTRLTVT.

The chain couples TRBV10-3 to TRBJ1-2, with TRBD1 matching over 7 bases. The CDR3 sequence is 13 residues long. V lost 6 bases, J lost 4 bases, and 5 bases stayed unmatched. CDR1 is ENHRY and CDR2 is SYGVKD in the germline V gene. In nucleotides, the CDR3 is TGTGCCATCAGACAGGGGCTCAGCTATGGCTACACCTTC. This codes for CAIRQGLSYGYTF.